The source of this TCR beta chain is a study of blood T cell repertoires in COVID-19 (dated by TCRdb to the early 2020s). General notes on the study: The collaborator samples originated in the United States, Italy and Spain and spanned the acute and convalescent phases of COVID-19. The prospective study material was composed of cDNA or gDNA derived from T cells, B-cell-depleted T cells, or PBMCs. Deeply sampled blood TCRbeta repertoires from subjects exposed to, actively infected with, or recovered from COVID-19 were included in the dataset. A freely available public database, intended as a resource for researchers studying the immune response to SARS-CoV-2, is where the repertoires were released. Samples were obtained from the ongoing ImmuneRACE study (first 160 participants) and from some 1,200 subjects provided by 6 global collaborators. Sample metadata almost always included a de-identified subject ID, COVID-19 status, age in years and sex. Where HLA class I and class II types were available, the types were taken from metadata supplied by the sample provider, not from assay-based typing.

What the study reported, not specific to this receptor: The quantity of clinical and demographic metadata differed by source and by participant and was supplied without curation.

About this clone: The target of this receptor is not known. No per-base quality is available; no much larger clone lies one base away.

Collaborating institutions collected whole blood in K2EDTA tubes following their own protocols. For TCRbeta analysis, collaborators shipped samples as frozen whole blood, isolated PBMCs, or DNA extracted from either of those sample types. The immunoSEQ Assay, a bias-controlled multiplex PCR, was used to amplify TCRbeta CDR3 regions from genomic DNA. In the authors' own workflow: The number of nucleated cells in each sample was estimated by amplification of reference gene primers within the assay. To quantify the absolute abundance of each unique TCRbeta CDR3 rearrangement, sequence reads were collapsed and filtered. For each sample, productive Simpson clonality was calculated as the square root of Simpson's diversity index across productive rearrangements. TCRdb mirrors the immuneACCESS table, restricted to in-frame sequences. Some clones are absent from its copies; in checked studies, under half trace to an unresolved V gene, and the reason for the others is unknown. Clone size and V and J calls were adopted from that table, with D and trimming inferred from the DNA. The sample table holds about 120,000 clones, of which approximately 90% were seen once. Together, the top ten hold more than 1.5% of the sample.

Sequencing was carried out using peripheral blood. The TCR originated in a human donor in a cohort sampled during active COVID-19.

The CDR3 here reads CASSLTGAGGNTIYF. The base sequence is TGCGCCAGCAGCCTGACAGGGGCGGGAGGAAACACCATATATTTT. The V gene is TRBV5-1 and the J gene is TRBJ1-3; the central 8 bases match TRBD1. The germline V gene supplies CDR1 SGHRS and CDR2 YFSETQ. At the junction V is shortened by 4 bases and J by 4 bases; bases outside the gene matches: 7. There are 15 amino acids in the CDR3, from cysteine to phenylalanine inclusive. Just the 45-base CDR3 DNA is kept, in frame starting at base 1.